The 15 T cell receptor beta chains given below trace back to one sample, sequenced in a study of glioma-infiltrating T cells after dendritic cell vaccination. The repertoire was sequenced with immunoSEQ multiplex PCR; TCRdb's copy has only in-frame clones and lacks some. This sample has about 76,000 clones; roughly 87% occur once, and the top ten carry around 2.1%. The time point was: after dendritic cell vaccination, including at tumor progression/relapse. The specimen comprised blood, sampled after dendritic cell vaccination. The receptors here all came from a human donor with glioblastoma.

This chain connects TRBV5-1 to TRBJ1-2, with TRBD1 matching 8 bases. The CDR3 covers 18 residues. Trimming cost V 0 bases and J 8 bases; bases outside gene matches: 18. In germline, CDR1 is SGHRS, CDR2 YFSETQ. The CDR3 sequence is CASSLGGTNQGQAQGYTF. The CDR3 coding sequence is TGCGCCAGCAGCTTGGGGGGAACGAATCAGGGACAGGCCCAGGGCTACACCTTC.

The chain employs TRBV6-1 and TRBJ2-1, with 9 nucleotides matching TRBD2. The CDR3 runs 15 residues. V trimming: 5 bases; J trimming: 4 bases; junction bases outside the gene matches: 6. CDR1 MNHNS and CDR2 SASEGT come from the germline V gene. This CDR3 is CASSTGGGGYNEQFF. The CDR3 DNA reads TGTGCCAGCAGTACGGGCGGGGGGGGATACAATGAGCAGTTCTTC.

The chain couples TRBV18 to TRBJ1-4; 8 bases agree with TRBD1. CDR1 is KGHSH, CDR2 LQKENI, per germline. The CDR3 extends over 16 amino acids. With 3 bases clipped from V and 7 bases from J, the junction kept 10 bases outside the gene matches. CDR3 region: CASSPDRGWEGEKLFF. CDR3 DNA: TGTGCCAGCTCACCTGACAGGGGTTGGGAAGGTGAAAAACTGTTTTTT.

J is TRBJ2-1 and V is TRBV5-1, with 8 bases that match TRBD2. Germline V gives CDR1 SGHRS, CDR2 YFSETQ. The V segment lost 4 bases and the J segment 7 bases; nucleotides outside the gene matches: 10. The CDR3 totals 15 residues. The CDR3 coding sequence is TGCGCCAGCAGCCTCGAGAGCGGGGGATTTAATGAGCAGTTCTTC. It is translated as CASSLESGGFNEQFF.

The gene calls are TRBV7-2 and TRBJ2-5, with 15 nucleotides matching TRBD2. This CDR3 has 16 residues. Germline-derived CDR1 and CDR2 are SGHTA and FQGNSA. J was trimmed by 7 bases and V by 5 bases; bases with no gene match: 8. CDR3 in amino acids: CASSPWTSGRAGTQYF. The CDR3 DNA reads TGTGCCAGCAGCCCCTGGACTAGCGGGAGGGCAGGGACCCAGTACTTC.

The chain couples TRBV19 to TRBJ2-1; D perhaps matches TRBD1 (6 bases). The CDR3 runs 16 residues. V shed 5 bases and J shed 2 bases, with 16 bases lying between them. The V gene's germline CDR1 is LNHDA and CDR2 SQIVND (reference sequence). The CDR3 coding sequence is TGTGCCAGTAGTCGGGCTACAGGGTTGCCCTACAATGAGCAGTTCTTC. Translation gives CASSRATGLPYNEQFF.

This clone was observed a single time. V gene TRBV7-8 combines with J gene TRBJ2-5; 11 nucleotides agree with TRBD2. The CDR3 is 16 residues long. From germline, CDR1 is SGHVS and CDR2 FQNEAQ. Trimming took 3 bases from V and 4 from J; bases not matched to a gene: 7. The CDR3 is CASSFYSGGAGETQYF. As DNA, the CDR3 is TGTGCCAGCAGCTTCTATAGCGGGGGGGCCGGAGAGACCCAGTACTTC.

The chain carries TRBV27 and TRBJ2-2; D gene uncertain. V lost 6 bases to trimming and J lost 4 bases, with 3 bases between them. Germline lookup yields CDR1 MNHEY and CDR2 SMNVEV (reference sequence). The CDR3 has 11 amino acids. The CDR3 protein is CASRATGELFF. The CDR3 DNA reads TGTGCCAGCAGGGCCACCGGGGAGCTGTTTTTT.

J is TRBJ1-5 and V is TRBV6-1; the match to TRBD1 covers 10 bases. V lost 6 bases to trimming and J lost 7 bases; unmatched junction nucleotides: 9. Germline CDR1 MNHNS, CDR2 SASEGT. The CDR3 runs 15 residues. CDR3 in amino acids: CASSEGQGIGQPQHF. The CDR3 bases are TGTGCCAGCAGCGAGGGACAGGGGATAGGCCAGCCCCAGCATTTT.

The chain uses TRBV5-6 and TRBJ2-6, with 8 bases lining up with TRBD1. Germline CDR1 reads SGHDT; CDR2 reads YYEEEE. This CDR3 is built from 15 residues. Losses at the gene ends were 5 bases for V and 3 bases for J; bases not matched to a gene: 4. Here the CDR3 reads CASRFRGLGANVLTF. The CDR3 nucleotides are TGTGCCAGCAGGTTCAGGGGGCTTGGGGCCAACGTCCTGACTTTC.

The chain joins TRBV11-3 to TRBJ2-7, with D possibly TRBD2 on 6 matching bases. In germline, CDR1 is SGHNT, CDR2 YENEEA. Trimming removed 5 bases at V and 7 bases at J, with 15 bases between. The CDR3 extends over 13 amino acids. CDR3 loop: CASSLNGGGEQYF. In nucleotides, the CDR3 is TGTGCCAGCAGCCTAAATGGTGGGGGGGAGCAGTACTTC.

This clone was found a few times. The V call is TRBV6-6, the J call TRBJ2-2; D is possibly TRBD1 (5 bases). The V and J ends lost 2 bases and 7 bases respectively, with 14 bases between them. Germline lookup yields CDR1 MNHNY and CDR2 SVGAGI (reference sequence). This CDR3 region has 15 residues. The CDR3 nucleotides are TGTGCCAGCAGTTACAGGGGCTTCCTTGACGGGGAGCTGTTTTTT. It is translated as CASSYRGFLDGELFF.

The rearrangement uses TRBV5-1 and TRBJ2-2, with 9 bases identical to TRBD1. This CDR3 comprises 17 residues. Germline CDR1 SGHRS, CDR2 YFSETQ. J lost 7 bases, V lost 0 bases, and 10 bases had no gene match. CDR3: CASSLDRTGAASGELFF. For the CDR3, the DNA is TGCGCCAGCAGCTTGGATCGGACAGGGGCGGCCAGCGGGGAGCTGTTTTTT. Supplemented by reference TRBV5-1 and TRBJ2-2, the full variable domain reads KAGVTQTPRYLIKTRGQQVTLSCSPISGHRSVSWYQQTPGQGLQFLFEYFSETQRNKGNFPGRFSGRQFSNSRSEMNVSTLELGDSALYLCASSLDRTGAASGELFFGEGSRLTVL.

The chain recombines TRBV21-1 with TRBJ2-7; TRBD2 is the table's D call, not checked against the DNA. TRBV21-1 constitutes a pseudogene. There are 13 residues in the CDR3. The CDR3 sequence: CASSKAGWPVFPF. The CDR3 region has the DNA TGTGCCAGCAGCAAAGCCGGGTGGCCAGTCTTTCCCTTC.

The chain uses TRBV2 and TRBJ2-1; 9 bases map to TRBD2. The V and J ends lost 2 bases and 8 bases, in that order; junction bases with no gene match: 4. This CDR3 is 14 amino acids long. Germline loops: CDR1 SNHLY, CDR2 FYNNEI. CDR3 in amino acids: CASSERGLAHEQFF. The DNA of the CDR3 is TGTGCCAGCAGTGAAAGGGGACTAGCCCATGAGCAGTTCTTC.